A selection of T cell receptor beta chains follows, all from one sample in a study of neoadjuvant anti-PD-1 for oral cavity cancer. Assay used: immunoSEQ multiplex PCR; TCRdb lists only in-frame clones, some missing. The sample shows under 10,000 clones, 55% to 65% of them seen only once. The sample in question was PBMCs, obtained after nivolumab (anti-PD-1) treatment. The origin of the receptors is a person aged 40-85 years with oral cavity squamous cell carcinoma. The CDR3 runs from the conserved cysteine through the conserved F or W. The D gene is left open where the match is weak. Not all rows give a size; the values are once, few, many and, for expanded clones, a class.

length	size	V	D	J	DNA	CDR3
15	-	TRBV7-9	-	TRBJ1-3	TGTGCCAGCAGCTTTGGAGGGGGCTCTGGAAACACCATATATTTT	CASSFGGGSGNTIYF
13	-	TRBV4-1	-	TRBJ1-2	TGCGCCAGCAGCCAAACAGAGGACTATGGCTACACCTTC	CASSQTEDYGYTF
15	-	TRBV19	-	TRBJ1-2	TGTGCCAGTAGTATTATCGCCAGAGCCTCCTATGGCTACACCTTC	CASSIIARASYGYTF
16	-	TRBV9	-	TRBJ1-4	TGTGCCAGCAGCGTAGCTTTGGAGGGTAGCAAAGAAAAACTGTTTTTT	CASSVALEGSKEKLFF
13	-	TRBV5-1	-	TRBJ1-4	TGCGCCAGCAGCTTACGGGACGTCTCAAAACTGTTTTTT	CASSLRDVSKLFF
15	medium-sized	TRBV14	-	TRBJ1-4	TGTGCCAGCAGCCATGGGGGAATTGCTAATGAAAAACTGTTTTTT	CASSHGGIANEKLFF
14	few	TRBV7-9	-	TRBJ1-2	TGTGCCAGCAGCCCCGGGGCGTCTTCATATGGCTACACCTTC	CASSPGASSYGYTF
13	-	TRBV6-6	-	TRBJ1-1	TGTGCCAGCAGTTACTCGTTGGGGTCTGAAGCTTTCTTT	CASSYSLGSEAFF
15	-	TRBV5-1	-	TRBJ2-2	TGCGCCAGCAGCTTGGATAGGGGTGGGGCCGGGGAGCTGTTTTTT	CASSLDRGGAGELFF
11	-	TRBV25-1	-	TRBJ2-5	TGTGCCAGCAGTCACCGGGAGACCCAGTACTTC	CASSHRETQYF
13	-	TRBV19	-	TRBJ1-1	TGTGCCAGTAGTATTGCCCGCTCCACTGAAGCTTTCTTT	CASSIARSTEAFF
16	few	TRBV5-4	TRBD1	TRBJ2-7	TGTGCCAGCAGCTCCGGGACAGGGTCAGGGGTCTACGAGCAGTACTTC	CASSSGTGSGVYEQYF
14	few	TRBV6-5	-	TRBJ1-2	TGTGCCAGCACGCCCACAGGGCATGGCTATGGCTACACCTTC	CASTPTGHGYGYTF
14	-	TRBV7-9	-	TRBJ2-1	TGTGCCAGCAGCCCCTGGCCCGATAACAATGAGCAGTTCTTC	CASSPWPDNNEQFF
14	once	TRBV5-1	TRBD1	TRBJ2-7	TGCGCCAGCAGCCCCCTGGACAGGGCCTACGAGCAGTACTTC	CASSPLDRAYEQYF
15	-	TRBV7-6	-	TRBJ2-1	TGTGCCAGCAGCACGGGACTCAATTGGGACAATGAGCAGTTCTTC	CASSTGLNWDNEQFF
19	once	TRBV7-7	TRBD2	TRBJ2-1	TGTGCCAGCAGCTCCCTTTACAGGGGCGGGGGGGCCCGTTACAATGAGCAGTTCTTC	CASSSLYRGGGARYNEQFF
13	-	TRBV18	-	TRBJ2-5	TGTGCCAGCTCACCAGTGCAGGTCGGGGCCCAGTACTTC	CASSPVQVGAQYF
16	-	TRBV30	-	TRBJ1-3	TGTGCCTGGAGTGTACTGGACAGTGGGGGGATGAACACCATATATTTT	CAWSVLDSGGMNTIYF
15	-	TRBV19	TRBD1	TRBJ1-2	TGTGCCAGTAGTATCGGGACAGGTTCCTCCTATGGCTACACCTTC	CASSIGTGSSYGYTF
12	-	TRBV7-9	-	TRBJ1-1	TGTGCCAGCAGCTTAGACGGGGGTAAAGCTTTCTTT	CASSLDGGKAFF
13	few	TRBV30	-	TRBJ2-7	TGTGCCTGGAGTCCGGGACATAACTACGAGCAGTACTTC	CAWSPGHNYEQYF
16	-	TRBV2	-	TRBJ2-3	TGTGCCAGCAGTGACCCGGACCGAGAGTTTACAGATACGCAGTATTTT	CASSDPDREFTDTQYF
14	-	TRBV5-4	-	TRBJ1-1	TGTGCCAGCAGCGTAACCGGACGTGGTGATGAAGCTTTCTTT	CASSVTGRGDEAFF
13	-	TRBV29-1	TRBD1	TRBJ1-1	TGCAGCGTTGGTTCGGACAGGGGGGCTAGCACATTCTTT	CSVGSDRGASTFF
14	-	TRBV7-9	-	TRBJ1-6	TGTGCCAGCAGCCCGTGGGAGTACAATTCACCCCTCCACTTT	CASSPWEYNSPLHF
18	-	TRBV4-1	-	TRBJ2-1	TGCGCCAGCAGCCAATTTGGCTTTAGCGGTCTGGGCTACAATGAGCAGTTCTTC	CASSQFGFSGLGYNEQFF
15	-	TRBV5-4	-	TRBJ1-2	TGTGCCAGCAGCTTGGTAGTAGGGAAAAACTATGGCTACACCTTC	CASSLVVGKNYGYTF
14	-	TRBV10-3	-	TRBJ2-3	TGTGCCATCAAATGGGACTCGGGCACAGATACGCAGTATTTT	CAIKWDSGTDTQYF